A selection of T cell receptor beta chains follows, all from one sample in a study of shared clonotypes between healthy human individuals. The repertoire was sequenced with immunoSEQ multiplex PCR; TCRdb's copy has only in-frame clones and lacks some. The top ten clones hold 0.13% of a sample with around 2.3 million clones, under 97% of them seen once. Sequences were obtained from naive CD4+ T cells sorted from blood. The receptors come from a man aged 18 to 30 in good health. CDR3s include the opening cysteine and the closing phenylalanine or tryptophan. The D gene is left open where the match is weak. Expanded clones are given a class, and other clones once, few, many or no size at all.

v_gene	d_gene	j_gene	abundance	CDR3aa	CDR3nt
TRBV10-3	-	TRBJ2-5	-	CAISVAQETQYF	TGTGCCATCAGTGTAGCCCAAGAGACCCAGTACTTC
TRBV25-1	TRBD1	TRBJ2-3	-	CASSGPGWTGIVTQYF	TGTGCCAGCAGTGGTCCGGGGTGGACAGGGATAGTTACGCAGTATTTT
TRBV5-4	-	TRBJ2-7	-	CASSRVGGLREQYF	TGTGCCAGCAGCCGTGTGGGGGGACTCCGCGAGCAGTACTTC
TRBV5-1	-	TRBJ1-1	once	CASSSWGPGRGNTEAFF	TGCGCCAGCAGCTCCTGGGGACCGGGGCGGGGGAACACTGAAGCTTTCTTT
TRBV5-3	-	TRBJ2-7	-	CARSLEESAGEQYF	TGTGCCAGAAGCTTGGAGGAGAGCGCGGGAGAGCAGTACTTC
TRBV6-1	-	TRBJ2-6	-	CASSNTGGGANVLTF	TGTGCCAGCAGTAACACAGGTGGTGGGGCCAACGTCCTGACTTTC
TRBV7-9	TRBD2	TRBJ2-1	-	CASSFTSGSFGEQFF	TGTGCCAGCAGCTTTACTAGCGGGAGCTTCGGTGAGCAGTTCTTC
TRBV2	TRBD2	TRBJ2-1	-	CASSVSGTYNEQFF	TGTGCCAGCAGTGTTAGCGGGACCTACAATGAGCAGTTCTTC
TRBV7-9	-	TRBJ2-2	-	CASSLLAGAKSNTGELFF	TGTGCCAGCAGCTTACTCGCGGGCGCGAAATCGAACACCGGGGAGCTGTTTTTT
TRBV4-3	-	TRBJ2-3	-	CASSHLATGPGTDTQYF	TGCGCCAGCAGCCACCTCGCTACGGGGCCGGGCACAGATACGCAGTATTTT
TRBV5-6	-	TRBJ1-1	-	CASSSGKNTEAFF	TGTGCCAGCAGCTCTGGAAAGAACACTGAAGCTTTCTTT
TRBV6-1	-	TRBJ1-4	once	CASSGRWGAGEKLFF	TGTGCCAGCAGTGGACGCTGGGGGGCGGGCGAAAAACTGTTTTTT
TRBV30	-	TRBJ2-3	-	CAWSPTLDTQYF	TGTGCCTGGAGCCCGACGCTAGATACGCAGTATTTT
TRBV2	-	TRBJ2-1	-	CASSPVKDWEQFF	TGTGCCAGCAGTCCCGTCAAGGACTGGGAGCAGTTCTTC
TRBV18	-	TRBJ2-1	-	CASSVHKANEQFF	TGTGCCAGCTCGGTCCACAAAGCCAATGAGCAGTTCTTC
TRBV7-7	-	TRBJ2-7	-	CASSLSMSSYEQYF	TGTGCTAGCAGCTTAAGTATGAGCTCCTACGAGCAGTACTTC